These 4 T cell receptor beta chains share one sample of origin, sequenced in a study of cytomegalovirus exposure and HLA in healthy donors. Both 60 Vbeta primers and 13 Jbeta primers went into the PCR. Method: immunoSEQ multiplex PCR; TCRdb's copy keeps in-frame clones and lacks some. The sample holds roughly 200,000 clones, roughly 79% seen once. Material for sequencing was PBMCs. Receptor source: a man between 25 and 39 years old in good health and CMV-seronegative.

This rearrangement joins TRBV30 to TRBJ2-1, with a weak D call TRBD1 (6 bases). Deletions cut 3 bases from V and 9 bases from J, with 18 bases between. Germline CDR1 and CDR2: GTSNPN and SVGIG (reference sequence). The CDR3 is 14 residues long. CDR3 residues: CAWSRRPTGSEQFF. CDR3 bases: TGTGCCTGGAGCCGTAGACCAACAGGGAGTGAGCAGTTCTTC. The full variable domain, in which reference TRBV30 and TRBJ2-1 provide the parts outside the CDR3, is SQTIHQWPATLVQPVGSPLSLECTVEGTSNPNLYWYRQAAGRGLQLLFYSVGIGQISSEVPQNLSASRPQDRQFILSSKKLLLSDSGFYLCAWSRRPTGSEQFFGPGTRLTVL.

The chain is built from TRBV5-1 and TRBJ2-1; 8 bases align to TRBD1. The germline gives CDR1 SGHRS, CDR2 YFSETQ. Losses at the gene ends were 2 bases for V and 3 bases for J; bases not matched to a gene: 1. The CDR3 spans 14 residues. The CDR3 DNA sequence: TGCGCCAGCAGCTTAACAGGGGGCTACAATGAGCAGTTCTTC. Amino acid sequence: CASSLTGGYNEQFF.

The chain combines TRBV6-1 with TRBJ1-4; TRBD1 might be the D (5 bases). From germline, CDR1 is MNHNS and CDR2 SASEGT. Trimming shortened V by 4 bases and J by 4 bases, and 10 bases separated the two germline ends. This CDR3 is built from 14 residues. The CDR3 bases are TGTGCCAGCAGTGGTAAAGGGGTTAATGAAAAACTGTTTTTT. Translation gives CASSGKGVNEKLFF.

V gene TRBV5-5 combines with J gene TRBJ2-1; the match to TRBD1 covers 7 bases. Germline-derived CDR1 and CDR2 are SGHKS and YYEKEE (reference sequence). V lost 4 bases, J lost 0 bases, and 4 bases stayed unmatched. This CDR3 has 15 amino acids. CDR3 nucleotide sequence: TGTGCCAGCAGCCTGGGACAGAGCTCCTACAATGAGCAGTTCTTC. It translates to CASSLGQSSYNEQFF.